In its sample, the clone carrying this TCR beta chain was seen once. Its antigen is unidentified. This entry belongs to a study of cytomegalovirus exposure and HLA in healthy donors. Study-wide findings and caveats: An ancestry cluster, one associated with Asian ancestry, reportedly showed fewer N-insertions than the approximately 670-donor mean in a later analysis. Associated with cytomegalovirus, according to the listing, were some 180 TCR beta chains.

The germline gives CDR1 MRHNA, CDR2 SNTAGT. CDR3 size: 14 residues. V gave up 8 bases and J gave up 4 bases, with 12 bases separating them. Primers included in the PCR were 60 Vbeta and 13 Jbeta primers. Profiled with immunoSEQ multiplex PCR; TCRdb holds only in-frame clones, not every one. The sample has some 150,000 clones; around 77% are singletons. The clonotype was recovered from a man under 40 in good health and CMV-seropositive. The rearrangement uses TRBV6-4 and TRBJ2-6; D perhaps matches TRBD1 (6 bases). Sequencing input: PBMCs. Here the CDR3 DNA reads TGTGCCAGCGCGGAGAGGGGGGGGGCCAACGTCCTGACTTTC. This codes for CASAERGGANVLTF.